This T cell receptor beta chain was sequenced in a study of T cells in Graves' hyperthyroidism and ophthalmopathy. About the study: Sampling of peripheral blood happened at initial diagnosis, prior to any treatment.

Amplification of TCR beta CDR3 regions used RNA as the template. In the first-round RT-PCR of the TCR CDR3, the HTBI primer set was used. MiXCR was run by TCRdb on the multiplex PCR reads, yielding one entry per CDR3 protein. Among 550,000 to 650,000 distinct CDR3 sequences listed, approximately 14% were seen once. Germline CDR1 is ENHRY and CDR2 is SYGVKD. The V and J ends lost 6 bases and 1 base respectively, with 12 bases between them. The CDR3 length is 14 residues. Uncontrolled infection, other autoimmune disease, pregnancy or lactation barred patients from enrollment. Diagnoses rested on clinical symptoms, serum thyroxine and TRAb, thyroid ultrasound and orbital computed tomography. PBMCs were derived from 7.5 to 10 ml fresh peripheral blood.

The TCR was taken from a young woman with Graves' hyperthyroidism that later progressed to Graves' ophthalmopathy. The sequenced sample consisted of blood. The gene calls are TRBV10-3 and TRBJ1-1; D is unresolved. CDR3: CAISRTAENTEAFF. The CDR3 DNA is TGTGCCATCAGCCGGACGGCAGAGAACACTGAAGCTTTCTTT.